Sequencing of this T cell receptor (beta chain) was carried out in a study of blood T cell repertoires in COVID-19. Study information: Sites in the United States, Italy and Spain provided acute and convalescent COVID-19 samples. T cells, B-cell-depleted T cells, or PBMCs supplied cDNA or gDNA.

The CDR3 is made up of 16 amino acids. V lost 5 bases, J lost 4 bases, and 12 bases stayed unmatched. Germline V gene lookup returns CDR1 SGHRS and CDR2 YFSETQ. This clone was observed at least ten times. As handled by the study authors: Nucleated cell number was recorded as an estimate derived from reference gene primer amplification. The table came from immunoSEQ multiplex PCR; TCRdb's copy has only in-frame clones and leaves some out. V and J calls plus clone size are reproduced from that table; the DNA served to infer D and trimming. Here the sample spans around 72,000 clones, about four fifths being singletons.

The receptor was isolated from a woman between 65 and 79 years old with acute or convalescent COVID-19. Input material: peripheral blood. The V and J genes are TRBV5-1 and TRBJ2-5; the match to TRBD1 covers 9 bases. CDR3 sequence (DNA): TGCGCCAGCAGTTTCGACCCGGGACAGGGATCAGAGACCCAGTACTTC. This encodes CASSFDPGQGSETQYF. The variable domain in full, completed from reference TRBV5-1 and TRBJ2-5, reads KAGVTQTPRYLIKTRGQQVTLSCSPISGHRSVSWYQQTPGQGLQFLFEYFSETQRNKGNFPGRFSGRQFSNSRSEMNVSTLELGDSALYLCASSFDPGQGSETQYFGPGTRLLVL.